This entry lists 27 T cell receptor beta chains sequenced from one sample in a study of neoadjuvant anti-PD-1 for oral cavity cancer. Sequencing used immunoSEQ multiplex PCR; TCRdb keeps in-frame clones, though not all of them. Here the sample spans over 8,500 clones, around 63% being singletons. This specimen consisted of tumor tissue, obtained before nivolumab (anti-PD-1) treatment. The receptors come from a person aged 35 to 85 with oral cavity squamous cell carcinoma.

As DNA, the CDR3 is TGTGCCAGCTCCCTTGACGAGAACACTGAAGCTTTCTTT. It translates to CASSLDENTEAFF. This chain connects TRBV18 to TRBJ1-1; D call uncertain. The ends were cut back, 6 bases at V and 1 base at J, with 9 bases in the middle. The CDR3 consists of 13 residues. The germline V gene has CDR1 KGHSH and CDR2 LQKENI.

CDR3: CASSLDRLYGYTF. CDR3 sequence (DNA): TGTGCCAGCAGTTTGGACAGACTCTATGGCTACACCTTC. J is TRBJ1-2 and V is TRBV28, with a tentative D call TRBD1 (6 bases). The V gene lost 3 bases and the J gene lost 4 bases, with 9 bases spanning the gap. The CDR3 is made up of 13 amino acids. Germline V CDR1 and CDR2: MDHEN, SYDVKM.

J is TRBJ1-1 and V is TRBV27; D unresolved. CDR1 and CDR2 from the germline V gene are MNHEY and SMNVEV (reference sequence). Trimming stripped 2 bases from V and 0 bases from J, with 7 bases between. The CDR3 length is 14 residues. Here the CDR3 DNA reads TGTGCCAGCAGTTTAAGACGTATGAACACTGAAGCTTTCTTT. Residues: CASSLRRMNTEAFF.

The chain carries TRBV29-1 and TRBJ2-3; 9 bases are a match to TRBD2. CDR3 length: 13 residues. The V segment lost 6 bases and the J segment 8 bases; nucleotides outside the gene matches: 9. Germline V gene sequence: CDR1 SQVTM, CDR2 ANQGSEA. The CDR3: CSVGGGDAGTQYF. CDR3 sequence (DNA): TGCAGCGTCGGCGGGGGGGATGCAGGTACGCAGTATTTT.

V is TRBV7-8 and J is TRBJ1-2, with D unclear. Per germline, CDR1 SGHVS and CDR2 FQNEAQ. V lost 1 base, J lost 2 bases, and 17 bases lay in between. The CDR3 runs 17 residues. CDR3 sequence reads: CASSLVIKTSRNYGYTF. Written as DNA, the CDR3 is TGTGCCAGCAGCTTAGTAATTAAAACGAGTAGGAACTATGGCTACACCTTC.

The chain joins TRBV14 to TRBJ1-3; D is ambiguous. Between the trimmed V and J ends, which lost 4 bases and 8 bases, there was a span of 6 bases. CDR1 SGHDN and CDR2 FVKESK come from the germline V gene. This CDR3 has 11 amino acids. In DNA form, the CDR3 reads TGTGCCAGCAGCCGGGAAGACACCATATATTTT. Encoded protein: CASSREDTIYF.

The chain combines TRBV2 with TRBJ1-5; D remains unclear. With 2 bases removed from V and 4 bases from J, the gap between germline ends came to 3 bases. From germline, CDR1 is SNHLY and CDR2 FYNNEI. The CDR3 spans 12 residues. The CDR3: CASSEPNQPQHF. As DNA, the CDR3 is TGTGCCAGCAGTGAACCAAATCAGCCCCAGCATTTT.

This clone came up a few times. This sequence joins TRBV6-1 and TRBJ2-7; D remains unclear. This CDR3 has 11 residues. Trimming shortened V by 3 bases and J by 4 bases, and 4 bases separated the two germline ends. The germline V gene has CDR1 MNHNS and CDR2 SASEGT. The CDR3 loop reads CASSDGYEQYF. CDR3 nucleotides: TGTGCCAGCAGTGACGGGTACGAGCAGTACTTC.

This chain uses TRBV7-3 with TRBJ2-2; a weak D match, TRBD1 (5 bases). V lost 2 bases, J lost 2 bases, and 6 bases lay in between. The CDR3 is made up of 14 amino acids. The V gene's germline CDR1 is SGHTA and CDR2 FQGTGA. CDR3 coding DNA: TGTGCCAGCAGCTTACAGGGTAACACCGGGGAGCTGTTTTTT. Translating it yields CASSLQGNTGELFF.

The chain carries TRBV9 and TRBJ2-7; the D gene could be TRBD1 or TRBD2 (5 bases each). V lost 0 bases to trimming and J lost 7 bases, with 14 bases between them. The CDR3 runs 14 residues. Per germline, CDR1 SGDLS and CDR2 YYNGEE. The CDR3 DNA follows: TGTGCCAGCAGCGTAGAAGGGGAGTCGGGGGAGCAGTACTTC. Encoded protein: CASSVEGESGEQYF.

This rearrangement joins TRBV6-6 to TRBJ2-7; 11 nucleotides align to TRBD2. There are 14 residues in the CDR3. Per the germline V gene, CDR1 is MNHNY and CDR2 is SVGAGI (reference sequence). After removal of 4 bases from V and 4 bases from J, the junction contained 3 bases not matched to a gene. The CDR3 reads CASSSWTSGYEQYF. The CDR3 nucleotides read TGTGCCAGCAGTTCCTGGACTAGCGGGTACGAGCAGTACTTC.

In its sample, this clone ranks as medium-sized. The chain recombines TRBV7-6 with TRBJ2-7; 9 nucleotides line up with TRBD1. This CDR3 has 15 amino acids. V shed 5 bases, J shed 3 bases, and the junction held 8 bases outside the gene matches. The V gene's germline CDR1 is SGHVS and CDR2 FNYEAQ. CDR3 sequence reads: CASSTRTGVGYEQYF. CDR3 bases: TGTGCCAGCAGCACTCGGACAGGGGTCGGCTACGAGCAGTACTTC.

J is TRBJ1-1 and V is TRBV27; a weak D match, TRBD1 (6 bases). Trimming removed 8 bases from V and 0 bases from J, with 19 bases in between. CDR3 length: 16 residues. CDR1 is MNHEY and CDR2 is SMNVEV in the germline V gene (reference sequence). The CDR3 loop reads CASQPGWGALNTEAFF. CDR3 bases: TGTGCCAGCCAACCCGGGTGGGGGGCTTTGAACACTGAAGCTTTCTTT.

This chain links TRBV7-9 with TRBJ1-5, with TRBD1 as a possible D gene (5 bases). The CDR3 runs 14 residues. Per germline, CDR1 SEHNR and CDR2 FQNEAQ (reference sequence). Trimming removed 8 bases at V and 2 bases at J, with 13 bases between. The CDR3 coding sequence is TGTGCCAGCTCGGGGGGTCTCGGCAATCAGCCCCAGCATTTT. Its translation is CASSGGLGNQPQHF.

This clone was found once. This chain uses TRBV7-9 with TRBJ1-2, with 10 bases fitting TRBD1. CDR3 length: 15 amino acids. V shed 4 bases, J shed 2 bases, and the junction held 4 bases outside the gene matches. From germline, CDR1 is SEHNR and CDR2 FQNEAQ (reference sequence). CDR3 residues: CASSSWTGGNYGYTF. The CDR3 coding sequence is TGTGCCAGCAGCTCCTGGACAGGGGGGAACTATGGCTACACCTTC.

This chain uses TRBV29-1 with TRBJ2-7; D tentatively fits TRBD1 or TRBD2 (5 bases each). The CDR3 totals 13 residues. Germline CDR1 SQVTM, CDR2 ANQGSEA. Trimming removed 7 bases from V and 6 bases from J, with 19 bases in between. This CDR3 reads CSAQGASSGEQYF. The CDR3, as DNA: TGCAGCGCACAAGGGGCTTCCAGCGGCGAGCAGTACTTC.

This clone was recorded only once. The CDR3 is CASSYRQTATNEKLFF. In nucleotides, the CDR3 is TGCGCCAGCAGCTACCGACAGACTGCAACTAATGAAAAACTGTTTTTT. The chain is built from TRBV4-1 and TRBJ1-4; tentatively, D is TRBD1 (5 bases). Germline lookup yields CDR1 MGHRA and CDR2 YSYEKL. The CDR3 has 16 residues. The V end lost 5 bases, the J end lost 0 bases, and 13 bases lay between the germline ends.

CDR3 sequence reads: CASSEKFISGNTIYF. CDR3 sequence (DNA): TGTGCCAGCAGTGAAAAATTTATCTCTGGAAACACCATATATTTT. The chain employs TRBV6-1 and TRBJ1-3; the D is unclear. The germline gives CDR1 MNHNS, CDR2 SASEGT. The CDR3 runs 15 residues. V was pared by 2 bases and J by 0 bases, with 8 bases between.

This clone has a handful of counts. V is TRBV18 and J is TRBJ1-1; 9 bases agree with TRBD1. V was pared by 3 bases and J by 3 bases, with 5 bases of the junction left unmatched. CDR3 length: 15 residues. Germline CDR1 and CDR2: KGHSH and LQKENI. The CDR3 bases are TGTGCCAGCTCACCCTTGACAGGGGGTGACACTGAAGCTTTCTTT. This encodes CASSPLTGGDTEAFF.

The V gene is TRBV27, the J gene TRBJ1-1, with TRBD1 as a possible D gene (6 bases). The CDR3 length is 13 residues. CDR1 MNHEY and CDR2 SMNVEV come from the germline V gene (reference sequence). V was shortened by 5 bases and J by 5 bases, with 12 bases between the two germline ends. The CDR3 here is CASSQQGRTEAFF. The CDR3 DNA sequence: TGTGCCAGCAGTCAACAGGGACGAACTGAAGCTTTCTTT.

This clone has a handful of counts. The chain carries TRBV6-4 and TRBJ1-1; D remains ambiguous. Germline V lookup: CDR1 MRHNA, CDR2 SNTAGT. The CDR3 consists of 14 residues. Deletions cut 4 bases from V and 1 base from J, with 10 bases between. The DNA for the CDR3 is TGTGCCAGCAGTGCCGCCCCAGGGAACACTGAAGCTTTCTTT. It encodes CASSAAPGNTEAFF.

Note on this clone: This sample also contains other DNA sequences that code for the same CDR3. The chain uses TRBV18 and TRBJ1-2, with a weak D call TRBD1 (5 bases). In germline, CDR1 is KGHSH, CDR2 LQKENI. V lost 0 bases to trimming and J lost 4 bases, with 9 bases between them. This CDR3 region has 14 residues. Here the CDR3 DNA reads TGTGCCAGCTCACCACCGACAGAAAGCTATGGCTACACCTTC. As protein: CASSPPTESYGYTF.

The V call is TRBV7-9, the J call TRBJ2-3; D unclear. There are 13 residues in the CDR3. V was shortened by 3 bases and J by 2 bases, with 6 bases between the two germline ends. The germline V gene has CDR1 SEHNR and CDR2 FQNEAQ (reference sequence). The CDR3, as DNA: TGTGCCAGCAGCTTGGTCTCCACAGATACGCAGTATTTT. Translation gives CASSLVSTDTQYF.

The V call is TRBV27, the J call TRBJ2-5; 12 positions agree with TRBD2. The CDR3 has 15 residues. Trimming at V came to 5 bases and at J to 4 bases, leaving 5 bases not matched to a gene. Germline V lookup: CDR1 MNHEY, CDR2 SMNVEV (reference sequence). The DNA of the CDR3 is TGTGCCAGCAGTCCCCTGACTAGCGGGAGAGAGACCCAGTACTTC. This encodes CASSPLTSGRETQYF.

The rearrangement links TRBV14 to TRBJ2-3; D is uncertain. The V end lost 3 bases, the J end lost 6 bases, and 10 bases lay between the germline ends. Germline-derived CDR1 and CDR2 are SGHDN and FVKESK. The CDR3 has 13 amino acids. The CDR3 DNA reads TGTGCCAGCAGCCAGAACGTCCAGGATACGCAGTATTTT. Protein sequence: CASSQNVQDTQYF.

This clone has only a few counts. The chain carries TRBV5-1 and TRBJ1-2, with D maybe TRBD1 (6 bases). The CDR3 consists of 15 residues. Germline values: CDR1 SGHRS, CDR2 YFSETQ. V shed 4 bases and J shed 4 bases, with 17 bases lying between them. DNA for the CDR3: TGCGCCAGCAGCCCGGCGACAGGAGGGAGCTATGGCTACACCTTC. This encodes CASSPATGGSYGYTF.

The chain links TRBV7-9 to TRBJ1-2; D remains ambiguous. The CDR3 is 14 residues long. V dropped 5 bases and J dropped 7 bases, with 17 bases sitting between them. Looked up from germline, CDR1 is SEHNR and CDR2 is FQNEAQ (reference sequence). The CDR3 region is CASSGRTTTGGYTF. In DNA form, the CDR3 reads TGTGCCAGCAGCGGGCGTACAACGACCGGTGGCTACACCTTC.